This is a list of T cell receptor beta chains from one sample in a study of T cell responses to AZD1222 COVID-19 vaccine. The repertoire was sequenced with immunoSEQ multiplex PCR; TCRdb's copy has only in-frame clones and lacks some. The sample has 100,000 to 150,000 clones, 85% to 90% seen once. The starting material was peripheral blood, obtained on day 0 of AZD1222 vaccination. These TCRs come from an adult in good health. Each CDR3 is given with its conserved first and last residue. Fields, in order: J gene, clone size, D gene, V gene, CDR3 DNA, CDR3 protein. A D gene is named only where the DNA matches it firmly. Only part of the rows carry a size: once, few, many, or a class if the clone is expanded.

>TRBJ1-2|NA|NA|TRBV27
TGTGCCAGCAGGGAGAGGTGGGGTGGAGGCTACACCTTC
CASRERWGGGYTF
>TRBJ1-1|NA|NA|TRBV10-1
TGCGCCAGCACATGGATGGGCGTGAACACTGAAGCTTTCTTT
CASTWMGVNTEAFF
>TRBJ1-3|NA|NA|TRBV3-1/TRBV3-2
TGTGCCAGCAGCCAAGATAGCTACTCTGGAAACACCATATATTTT
CASSQDSYSGNTIYF
>TRBJ1-4|NA|TRBD1|TRBV6-2/TRBV6-3
TGTGCCAGCAGTGACGGACAGGGAGGAGAAAAACTGTTTTTT
CASSDGQGGEKLFF
>TRBJ2-3|NA|NA|TRBV9
TGTGCCAGCAGCGTACAGGCTAGTAACCCCGATACGCAGTATTTT
CASSVQASNPDTQYF
>TRBJ2-1|NA|NA|TRBV12-3/TRBV12-4
TGTGCCAGCAGTTTAACCCCCCCCAATGAGCAGTTCTTC
CASSLTPPNEQFF
>TRBJ2-1|NA|TRBD2|TRBV12-5
TGTGCTAGTGGTGAAACTAGCGGGGGTTACAAAAGCTCCTACAATGAGCAGTTCTTC
CASGETSGGYKSSYNEQFF
>TRBJ1-1|NA|NA|TRBV2
TGTGCCAGCAGGGGGCCTGACACTGAAGCTTTCTTT
CASRGPDTEAFF
>TRBJ2-5|NA|NA|TRBV20-1
TGCAGTGCTACCGAACAGACCCAGTACTTC
CSATEQTQYF
>TRBJ2-7|NA|TRBD2|TRBV3-1/TRBV3-2
TGTGCCAGCAGCCGACTTAGCGGGGTTGGGTACGAGCAGTACTTC
CASSRLSGVGYEQYF
>TRBJ2-7|NA|TRBD2|TRBV7-9
TGTGCCAGCAGCCCGAGACTAGCGGGAGGGGGAGAGCAGTACTTC
CASSPRLAGGGEQYF
>TRBJ2-2|NA|NA|TRBV7-2
TGTGCCAGCAGGTCGGACCCCGGCACCGGGGAGCTGTTTTTT
CASRSDPGTGELFF
>TRBJ1-4|NA|NA|TRBV19
TGTGCCAGTAGTATCTCCGCAGGGCGGCGAGAAAAACTGTTTTTT
CASSISAGRREKLFF
>TRBJ2-2|NA|TRBD1|TRBV27
TGTGCCAGCAGTACAGGGGGGACCGGGGAGCTGTTTTTT
CASSTGGTGELFF
>TRBJ2-2|NA|NA|TRBV19
TGTGCCAGTAGTTCCGTCGGGGCCGGTGGCGGGGAGCTGTTTTTT
CASSSVGAGGGELFF
>TRBJ2-3|NA|NA|TRBV12-5
TGTGCTAGTGGTCCCAAAGGGCGGTTGGCGCAGTATTTT
CASGPKGRLAQYF
>TRBJ1-6|NA|TRBD1|TRBV5-5
TGTGCCAGCAGCCTACAGGGGGAATATTCACCCCTCCACTTT
CASSLQGEYSPLHF
>TRBJ2-1|NA|TRBD2|TRBV28
TGTGCCAGCAGTTTACGGACTAGCGGGAACAATGAGCAGTTCTTC
CASSLRTSGNNEQFF
>TRBJ2-7|NA|TRBD2|TRBV5-6
TGTGCCAGCAGCTTGGGGCTAGCGGGAGTCGAGCAGTACTTC
CASSLGLAGVEQYF
>TRBJ1-1|NA|NA|TRBV14
TGTGCCAGCAGCCATACACTCGGAGGGACTGAAGCTTTCTTT
CASSHTLGGTEAFF
>TRBJ2-2|NA|TRBD2|TRBV4-3
TGCGCCAGCAGCCCTGGACTAGCGGGAGAATTGACCGGGGAGCTGTTTTTT
CASSPGLAGELTGELFF
>TRBJ2-7|NA|TRBD2|TRBV12-3/TRBV12-4
TGTGCCAGCCGGGGCGGGAGGTTCTACGAGCAGTACTTC
CASRGGRFYEQYF
>TRBJ1-5|NA|TRBD1|TRBV7-2
TGTGCCAGCAGCTCAGGGGGGCAGCCCCAGCATTTT
CASSSGGQPQHF
>TRBJ1-6|NA|NA|TRBV5-1
TGCGCCAGCAGCTTCGGAGACGGCGATTCACCCCTCCACTTT
CASSFGDGDSPLHF
>TRBJ1-1|NA|NA|TRBV14
TGTGCCAGCAGCCTTTCGGTCGTACAGAACACTGAAGCTTTCTTT
CASSLSVVQNTEAFF
>TRBJ2-1|few|TRBD2|TRBV3-1/TRBV3-2
TGTGCCAGCAGCCCTCCCCCGGGCGGGGGTTACAATGAGCAGTTCTTC
CASSPPPGGGYNEQFF
>TRBJ2-3|few|NA|TRBV6-5
TGTGCCAGCAGTTACTCGAGCGTGGTTAGAACAGATACGCAGTATTTT
CASSYSSVVRTDTQYF
>TRBJ2-2|NA|TRBD2|TRBV6-2/TRBV6-3
TGTGCCAGCAGTTCTCCCCTGGGACTAGCGGGGCTCGACGGGGAGCTGTTTTTT
CASSSPLGLAGLDGELFF
>TRBJ1-3|NA|NA|TRBV5-1
TGCGCCAGCAGCCCGTCGTCTACAGATTCTGGAAACACCATATATTTT
CASSPSSTDSGNTIYF
>TRBJ1-1|NA|TRBD1|TRBV2
TGTGCCAGCAGTGACCAGGGGGGGTACACTGAAGCTTTCTTT
CASSDQGGYTEAFF
>TRBJ2-1|NA|TRBD1|TRBV5-8
TGTGCCAGCAGCCCCGGACAGGGGGCCTACAATGAGCAGTTCTTC
CASSPGQGAYNEQFF
>TRBJ2-3|NA|NA|TRBV2
TGTGCCAGCAGTGAGAGTGGGTGGTCAGGCACAGATACGCAGTATTTT
CASSESGWSGTDTQYF
>TRBJ2-5|NA|NA|TRBV20-1
TGCAGTGCTAGAGAAGAGACCCAGTACTTC
CSAREETQYF